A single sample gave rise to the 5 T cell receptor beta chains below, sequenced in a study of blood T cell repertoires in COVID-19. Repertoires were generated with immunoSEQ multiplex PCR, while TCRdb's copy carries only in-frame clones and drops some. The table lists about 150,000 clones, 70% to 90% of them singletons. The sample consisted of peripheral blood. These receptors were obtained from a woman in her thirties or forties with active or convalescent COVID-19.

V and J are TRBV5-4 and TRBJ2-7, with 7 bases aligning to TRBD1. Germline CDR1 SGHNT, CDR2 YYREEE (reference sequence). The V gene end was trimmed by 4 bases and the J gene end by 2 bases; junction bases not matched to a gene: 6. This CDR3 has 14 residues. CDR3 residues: CASSPGQSPYEQYF. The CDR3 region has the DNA TGTGCCAGCAGCCCGGGACAGTCCCCCTACGAGCAGTACTTC.

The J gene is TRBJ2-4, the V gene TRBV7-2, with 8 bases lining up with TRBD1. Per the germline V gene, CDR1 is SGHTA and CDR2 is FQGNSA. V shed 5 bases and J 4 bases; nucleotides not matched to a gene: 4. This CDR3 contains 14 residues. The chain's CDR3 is CASSPGQGKNIQYF. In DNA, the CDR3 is TGTGCCAGCAGCCCAGGACAGGGAAAAAACATTCAGTACTTC.

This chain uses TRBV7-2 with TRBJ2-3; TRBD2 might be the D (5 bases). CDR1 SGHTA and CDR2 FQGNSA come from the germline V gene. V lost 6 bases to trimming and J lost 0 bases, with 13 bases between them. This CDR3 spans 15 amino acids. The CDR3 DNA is TGTGCCAGCAGTCCTGGAGGTCTTAGCACAGATACGCAGTATTTT. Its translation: CASSPGGLSTDTQYF.

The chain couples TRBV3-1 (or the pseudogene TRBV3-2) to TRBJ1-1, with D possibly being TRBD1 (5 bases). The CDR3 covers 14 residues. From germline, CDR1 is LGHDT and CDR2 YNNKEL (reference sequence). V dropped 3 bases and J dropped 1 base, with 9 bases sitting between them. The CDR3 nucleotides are TGTGCCAGCAGCCAGGGGCAGCCGAACACTGAAGCTTTCTTT. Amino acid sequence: CASSQGQPNTEAFF.

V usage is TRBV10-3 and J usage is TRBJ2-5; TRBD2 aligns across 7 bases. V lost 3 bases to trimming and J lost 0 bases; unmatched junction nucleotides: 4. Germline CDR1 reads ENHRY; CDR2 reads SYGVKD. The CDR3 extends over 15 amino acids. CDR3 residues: CAISDRAGYQETQYF. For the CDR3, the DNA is TGTGCCATCAGTGACCGAGCGGGATACCAAGAGACCCAGTACTTC.